Included here is one T cell receptor (beta chain) sequence, with context. The sample comes from a study of blood T cell repertoires in COVID-19. At the level of the study: T cells, B-cell-depleted T cells, or PBMCs supplied cDNA or gDNA.

Original analysis: Using reference gene primer amplification, nucleated cell counts were estimated. The protocol was immunoSEQ multiplex PCR, while the TCRdb copy is restricted to in-frame clones and leaves out a portion. Clonal size and the V and J genes are those of that table, whereas D and trimming came from the DNA. The sample shows over 90,000 clones, about nine tenths of them seen only once. The ends were cut back, 7 bases at V and 1 base at J, with 16 bases in the middle. CDR3 size: 15 residues. Germline CDR1 reads MNHEY; CDR2 reads SVGAGI. The origin of this receptor is a woman of 80 years or more in a cohort sampled during active COVID-19. Sequencing was carried out using peripheral blood. The chain uses TRBV6-5 and TRBJ1-1; D not resolved. The DNA for the CDR3 is TGTGCCAGCAAACAGATTGGAGGGCAGAACACTGAAGCTTTCTTT. This encodes CASKQIGGQNTEAFF.